Below are 27 T cell receptor beta chains sequenced from a single sample in a study of blood T cells in healthy people across ages (dated by TCRdb to about 2015). Library preparation used 5' RACE. The sequencer was an Illumina HiSeq 2500. The second PCR ran for roughly 7 to 12 cycles and used a J-beta primer mix along with a sample-barcoded 5' primer. The raw public reads went through TCRdb reprocessing: fastp at Q25, MiXCR clone calling, in-frame beta chains kept. Each CDR3 protein gets just one entry, which takes the most common genes and DNA from the rows behind it. The table for this sample lists approximately 800,000 distinct CDR3 sequences; less than 80% of them were counted only once. Roughly 26% of the sample is taken by the ten largest. The sample was blood. Receptor source: a young man in good health.

V gene TRBV20-1 combines with J gene TRBJ1-6, with 11 bases identical to TRBD1. The CDR3 runs to 19 residues. After removal of 1 base from V and 7 bases from J, the junction contained 15 bases not matched to a gene. CDR1 is DFQATT, CDR2 SNEGSKA, per germline (reference sequence). The CDR3, as DNA: TGCAGTGCTAGAGCTCACCCCGGGACAGGGGGAAGTAAGAATTCACCCCTCCACTTT. As protein: CSARAHPGTGGSKNSPLHF.

The chain recombines TRBV5-1 with TRBJ2-7; D is undetermined. Germline-derived CDR1 and CDR2 are SGHRS and YFSETQ. This CDR3 comprises 15 residues. Trimming took 4 bases from V and 3 from J, leaving 17 bases between them. The CDR3 sequence is CASSPEIYDGYEQYF. The CDR3 DNA follows: TGCGCCAGCAGCCCGGAGATATATGACGGCTACGAGCAGTACTTC.

The DNA for the CDR3 is TGTGCCAGCAGTATTACTAGCGGGGGCTCGTACCAAGAGACCCAGTACTTC. This translates into CASSITSGGSYQETQYF. The chain uses TRBV6-2 or TRBV6-3 and TRBJ2-5, with 11 bases that match TRBD2. The CDR3 totals 17 residues. V trimming: 5 bases; J trimming: 0 bases; junction bases outside the gene matches: 8. CDR1 and CDR2 from the germline V gene are MNHEY and SVGEGT.

In this sample, this clonotype turned up once. This rearrangement joins TRBV15 to TRBJ2-5; D is ambiguous. The V and J ends lost 3 bases and 0 bases respectively, with 5 bases between them. Germline-derived CDR1 and CDR2 are LNHNV and YYDKDF (reference sequence). This CDR3 has 13 residues. The CDR3 loop reads CATSSTDQETQYF. CDR3 bases: TGTGCCACCAGCAGTACAGACCAAGAGACCCAGTACTTC.

This clonotype appeared once. The CDR3 bases are TGTGCCATCAGTGATGCGGGAAGTAGCAATCAGCCCCAGCATTTT. Translating it yields CAISDAGSSNQPQHF. The chain links TRBV10-3 to TRBJ1-5; D ambiguous. CDR1 and CDR2 (germline): ENHRY, SYGVKD. Trimming shortened V by 3 bases and J by 0 bases, and 9 bases separated the two germline ends. This CDR3 has 15 amino acids.

This clonotype showed up just a few times. This sequence joins TRBV4-2 and TRBJ2-7, with D possibly being TRBD1 (5 bases). Germline CDR1 is LGHNA and CDR2 is YNFKEQ. The CDR3 covers 17 residues. V was clipped by 5 bases and J by 1 base, with 21 bases between them. CDR3 region: CASSSTMMGQISYEQYF. As DNA, the CDR3 is TGTGCCAGCAGCTCTACTATGATGGGGCAGATTTCCTACGAGCAGTACTTC.

This clonotype showed up just a few times. The chain combines TRBV12-3 or TRBV12-4 with TRBJ1-2; possible D gene TRBD1, 5 bases. V was cut by 6 bases and J by 3 bases, with 14 bases left in between. This CDR3 has 14 residues. CDR3 sequence reads: CASRPPGEYYGYTF. CDR3 nucleotide sequence: TGTGCCAGCAGACCTCCGGGGGAATACTATGGCTACACCTTC.

About this clonotype itself: A read error is possible here, since a much larger clone lies one base away. The V call is TRBV7-3, the J call TRBJ2-7, with D maybe TRBD1 (7 bases). The CDR3 extends over 15 amino acids. Germline CDR1 is SGHTA and CDR2 is FQGTGA. The CDR3 sequence is CACSEGGQVSYEQYF. CDR3 sequence (DNA): TGTGCCTGCAGCGAGGGAGGACAGGTATCCTACGAGCAGTACTTC.

There are a few counts of this clonotype. The rearrangement links TRBV7-2 to TRBJ2-1; 7 bases match TRBD2. The V gene end was trimmed by 5 bases and the J gene end by 15 bases; junction bases not matched to a gene: 7. Germline V gene data show CDR1 as SGHTA and CDR2 as FQGNSA. The CDR3 runs to 11 residues. The CDR3 spells CASSEGLDPFF. The CDR3 nucleotides are TGTGCCAGCAGCGAAGGACTAGATCCGTTCTTC. Together with reference TRBV7-2 and TRBJ2-1, the CDR3 gives the full variable domain: GAGVSQSPSNKVTEKGKDVELRCDPISGHTALYWYRQSLGQGLEFLIYFQGNSAPDKSGLPSDRFSAERTGGSVSTLTIQRTQQEDSAVYLCASSEGLDPFFGPGTRLTVL.

The chain uses TRBV7-2 and TRBJ2-7, with a weak D call TRBD1 (6 bases). Germline V gene data show CDR1 as SGHTA and CDR2 as FQGNSA. This CDR3 region has 16 residues. V gave up 1 base and J gave up 2 bases, with 15 bases separating them. CDR3 nucleotides: TGTGCCAGCAGCTTAGGCTCCCGGGACACAACCTACGAGCAGTACTTC. As protein: CASSLGSRDTTYEQYF.

V is TRBV3-1 and J is TRBJ2-7; a possible D gene is TRBD2 (6 bases). Germline V CDR1 and CDR2: LGHDT, YNNKEL (reference sequence). This CDR3 contains 15 residues. Trimming took 5 bases from V and 0 from J, leaving 14 bases between them. The CDR3 region has the DNA TGTGCCAGCAGCGAAGGGGTCGGGAGCTCCTACGAGCAGTACTTC. Translation gives CASSEGVGSSYEQYF.

The table lists this clonotype with a few counts. The chain is built from TRBV27 and TRBJ1-5, with no clear D. Trimming took off 1 base at V and 0 bases at J, with 4 bases between the two ends. This CDR3 has 14 amino acids. Germline values: CDR1 MNHEY, CDR2 SMNVEV (reference sequence). The CDR3 DNA is TGTGCCAGCAGTTTATTGAATAGCAATCAGCCCCAGCATTTT. The encoded protein is CASSLLNSNQPQHF.

The rearrangement uses TRBV7-2 and TRBJ2-7; D remains ambiguous. The CDR3 loop spans 16 amino acids. CDR1 SGHTA and CDR2 FQGNSA come from the germline V gene. V lost 1 base and J lost 2, with 15 bases in between. CDR3 residues: CASSLDRAFLTYEQYF. Written as DNA, the CDR3 is TGTGCCAGCAGCTTAGATCGGGCCTTCCTGACCTACGAGCAGTACTTC.

The rearrangement links TRBV29-1 to TRBJ2-5, with a weak D call TRBD2 (7 bases). Trimming took off 7 bases at V and 8 bases at J, with 14 bases between the two ends. CDR3 size: 11 residues. In germline, CDR1 is SQVTM, CDR2 ANQGSEA. The CDR3 sequence is CSGEGGGTQYF. The CDR3 DNA reads TGCAGCGGGGAGGGGGGCGGAACCCAGTACTTC.

V is TRBV15 and J is TRBJ1-6, with D hard to call. The CDR3 has 15 amino acids. Germline V gene sequence: CDR1 LNHNV, CDR2 YYDKDF (reference sequence). V was shortened by 3 bases and J by 5 bases, with 11 bases between the two germline ends. The DNA of the CDR3 is TGTGCCACCAGCAGGGCAGGCGGGAATAATTCACCCCTCCACTTT. Its translation: CATSRAGGNNSPLHF.

V gene TRBV7-2 combines with J gene TRBJ2-5, with 11 bases matching TRBD2. The J call may be faulty, since TRBJ2-7 better matches the DNA end. Germline CDR1 reads SGHTA; CDR2 reads FQGNSA. The CDR3 runs to 16 residues. The CDR3 DNA follows: TGTGCCAGCAGCTTAGCCTACGGGACTAGCGGTCACGAGCAGTACTTC. Residues: CASSLAYGTSGHEQYF.

V is TRBV12-3 or TRBV12-4 and J is TRBJ1-2, with D maybe TRBD1 (5 bases). Trimming shortened V by 3 bases and J by 0 bases, and 8 bases separated the two germline ends. The CDR3 contains 14 residues. The CDR3 region has the DNA TGTGCCAGCAGTTTCGGGGCAGCTAACTATGGCTACACCTTC. It yields the protein CASSFGAANYGYTF.

The J gene is TRBJ2-5, the V gene TRBV6-2 or TRBV6-3, with 10 bases matching TRBD2. Germline trimming cut 2 bases from V and 5 bases from J; bases unmatched to any gene: 11. The CDR3 is made up of 17 amino acids. In germline, CDR1 is MNHEY, CDR2 SVGEGT. The CDR3, as DNA: TGTGCCAGCAGTTACCTCCGGCAAGCGGGGGGGCTTGAGACCCAGTACTTC. Its translation: CASSYLRQAGGLETQYF.

The chain couples TRBV3-1 to TRBJ1-5, with D unresolved. The CDR3 loop spans 15 amino acids. Germline V lookup: CDR1 LGHDT, CDR2 YNNKEL (reference sequence). Trimming took off 4 bases at V and 3 bases at J, with 13 bases between the two ends. The CDR3 sequence: CASSRSGPYNQPQHF. The CDR3 DNA follows: TGTGCCAGCAGCCGAAGTGGGCCGTACAATCAGCCCCAGCATTTT.

The sample holds a few counts of this clonotype. V is TRBV4-2 and J is TRBJ1-5; 7 positions agree with TRBD1. The CDR3 has 15 amino acids. V shed 1 base, J shed 7 bases, and the junction held 7 bases outside the gene matches. Germline-derived CDR1 and CDR2 are LGHNA and YNFKEQ. The CDR3 sequence is CASSQGQGPPQPQHF. The CDR3 DNA sequence: TGTGCCAGCAGCCAAGGACAGGGACCACCCCAGCCCCAGCATTTT.

This chain links TRBV24-1 with TRBJ2-7; D may correspond to TRBD1 or TRBD2 (5 bases each). Trimming pared 5 bases from V and 2 bases from J, leaving 9 bases between. CDR1 is KGHDR and CDR2 is SFDVKD in the germline V gene. The CDR3 is 13 residues long. The CDR3 spells CATSGPGPYEQYF. CDR3 in DNA: TGTGCCACCAGTGGCCCGGGGCCCTACGAGCAGTACTTC.

The V and J genes are TRBV6-5 and TRBJ1-5, with no clear D. Trimming removed 6 bases from V and 2 bases from J, with 8 bases in between. There are 13 residues in the CDR3. Germline lookup yields CDR1 MNHEY and CDR2 SVGAGI. The CDR3 nucleotides are TGTGCCAGCAGGGTTTCAGGCAATCAGCCCCAGCATTTT. Translated, it gives CASRVSGNQPQHF.

The chain is built from TRBV5-1 and TRBJ2-3; D not resolved. V lost 0 bases to trimming and J lost 0 bases, with 11 bases between them. Germline lookup yields CDR1 SGHRS and CDR2 YFSETQ. CDR3 length equals 16 residues. CDR3: CASSLAVPSSTDTQYF. DNA for the CDR3: TGCGCCAGCAGCTTGGCCGTTCCGTCTAGCACAGATACGCAGTATTTT.

The V call is TRBV4-3, the J call TRBJ2-4, with D unresolved. Per germline, CDR1 LGHNA and CDR2 YSLEER. The CDR3 is 18 amino acids. Trimming removed 0 bases at V and 0 bases at J, with 15 bases between. The CDR3 sequence: CASSQDFLSVLAKNIQYF. In nucleotides, the CDR3 is TGCGCCAGCAGCCAAGATTTCTTATCCGTCTTAGCCAAAAACATTCAGTACTTC.

V usage is TRBV2 and J usage is TRBJ2-7; D ambiguous. The J call is uncertain, as TRBJ2-5 better fits the DNA end. CDR3 length: 14 residues. Germline lookup yields CDR1 SNHLY and CDR2 FYNNEI. CDR3 in amino acids: CASSETYLKGTQYF. CDR3 in DNA: TGTGCCAGCAGTGAGACTTACCTGAAGGGGACCCAGTACTTC.

This chain links TRBV6-2 or TRBV6-3 with TRBJ2-7; 11 bases agree with TRBD1. Germline V gene lookup returns CDR1 MNHEY and CDR2 SVGEGT. V shed 5 bases, J shed 4 bases, and the junction held 13 bases outside the gene matches. The CDR3 spans 17 residues. The CDR3: CASSQLLGQGGGYEQYF. The CDR3 region has the DNA TGTGCCAGCAGTCAACTATTGGGACAGGGGGGAGGATACGAGCAGTACTTC.

The chain links TRBV18 to TRBJ1-1; no definite D call. This CDR3 has 14 residues. The V gene lost 6 bases and the J gene lost 4 bases, with 15 bases spanning the gap. Germline CDR1 and CDR2: KGHSH and LQKENI. The CDR3 bases are TGTGCCAGCTCGCCCACGGACGGAGGCACTGAAGCTTTCTTT. It is translated as CASSPTDGGTEAFF.